This record concerns one T cell receptor (beta chain) sequence. Its antigen is still unknown. The data stem from a study of beta chain features in type 1 diabetes. Findings and limits, study-wide: Individuals with type 1 diabetes displayed fewer insertions and more deletions at VDJ junctions. The influence of HLA type on TCRB rearrangement stayed undetermined. All four CD4+ subsets of Type 1 diabetes patients contained TCRB CDR3s that were moderately but significantly shorter.

In all sorted populations, purity surpassed 95%. The CDR3 spans 14 residues. Germline V gene sequence: CDR1 MDHEN, CDR2 SYDVKM. The ends lost 6 bases at V and 4 bases at J; junction bases unmatched: 5. The authors reverse transcribed all of the isolated RNA, so sequencing captured expressed TCRB transcripts. The data were produced by immunoSEQ multiplex PCR, yet TCRdb's version contains in-frame clones alone and is incomplete. The profile shows hundreds of thousands of clones, over 13% of them singletons. Source material: naive CD4+ T cells from blood. This TCR was sampled from a man between 18 and 29 years old with type 1 diabetes. The J gene is TRBJ1-2, the V gene TRBV28; 10 nucleotides align to TRBD1. In DNA, the CDR3 is TGTGCCAGCAGGGGTCGGGACAGGGGCTATGGCTACACCTTC. Translated: CASRGRDRGYGYTF.